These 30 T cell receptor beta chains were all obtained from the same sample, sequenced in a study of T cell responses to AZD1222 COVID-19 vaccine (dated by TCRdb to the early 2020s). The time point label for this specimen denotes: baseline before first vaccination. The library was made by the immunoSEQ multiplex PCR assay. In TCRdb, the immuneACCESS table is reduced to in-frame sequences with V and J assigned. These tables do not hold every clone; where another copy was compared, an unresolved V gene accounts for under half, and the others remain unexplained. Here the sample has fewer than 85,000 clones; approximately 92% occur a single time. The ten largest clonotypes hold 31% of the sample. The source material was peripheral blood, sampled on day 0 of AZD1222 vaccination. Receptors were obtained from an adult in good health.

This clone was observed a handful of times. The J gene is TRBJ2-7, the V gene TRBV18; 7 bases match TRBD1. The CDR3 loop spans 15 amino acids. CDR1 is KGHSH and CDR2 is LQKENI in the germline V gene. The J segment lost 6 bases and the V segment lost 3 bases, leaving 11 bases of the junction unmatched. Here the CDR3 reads CASSPRTGPTIEQYF. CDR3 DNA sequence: TGTGCCAGCTCACCCCGGACAGGCCCAACGATCGAGCAGTACTTC.

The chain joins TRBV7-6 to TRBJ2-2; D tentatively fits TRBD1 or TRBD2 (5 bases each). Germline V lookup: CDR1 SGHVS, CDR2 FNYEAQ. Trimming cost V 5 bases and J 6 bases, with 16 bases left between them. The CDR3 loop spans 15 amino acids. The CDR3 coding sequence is TGTGCCAGCAGCCCCGAGGGCAGGGTGGCCGGGGAGCTGTTTTTT. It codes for CASSPEGRVAGELFF. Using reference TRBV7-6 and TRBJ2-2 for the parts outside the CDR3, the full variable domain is GAGVSQSPRYKVTKRGQDVALRCDPISGHVSLYWYRQALGQGPEFLTYFNYEAQQDKSGLPNDRFSAERPEGSISTLTIQRTEQRDSAMYRCASSPEGRVAGELFFGEGSRLTVL.

CDR3 in amino acids: CASSLSRSTYEQYF. The CDR3 nucleotides read TGCGCCAGCAGCTTAAGTAGGAGTACTTACGAGCAGTACTTC. The chain uses TRBV5-1 and TRBJ2-7; D gene ambiguous. Germline lookup yields CDR1 SGHRS and CDR2 YFSETQ. This CDR3 has 14 amino acids. V lost 2 bases and J lost 4, with 13 bases in between.

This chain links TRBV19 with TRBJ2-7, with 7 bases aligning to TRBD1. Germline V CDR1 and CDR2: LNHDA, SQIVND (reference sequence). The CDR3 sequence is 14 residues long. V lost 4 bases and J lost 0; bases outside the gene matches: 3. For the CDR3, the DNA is TGTGCCAGTAGTAGGGGACAGAGCTCCTACGAGCAGTACTTC. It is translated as CASSRGQSSYEQYF.

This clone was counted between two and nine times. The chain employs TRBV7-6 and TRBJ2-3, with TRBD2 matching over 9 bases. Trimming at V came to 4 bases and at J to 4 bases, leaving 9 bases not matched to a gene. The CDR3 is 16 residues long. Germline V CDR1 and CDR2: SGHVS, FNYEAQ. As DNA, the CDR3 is TGTGCCAGCAGCTCACGACTAGCGGAGAGGTCAGATACGCAGTATTTT. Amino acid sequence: CASSSRLAERSDTQYF. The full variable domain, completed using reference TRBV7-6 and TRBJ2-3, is GAGVSQSPRYKVTKRGQDVALRCDPISGHVSLYWYRQALGQGPEFLTYFNYEAQQDKSGLPNDRFSAERPEGSISTLTIQRTEQRDSAMYRCASSSRLAERSDTQYFGPGTRLTVL.

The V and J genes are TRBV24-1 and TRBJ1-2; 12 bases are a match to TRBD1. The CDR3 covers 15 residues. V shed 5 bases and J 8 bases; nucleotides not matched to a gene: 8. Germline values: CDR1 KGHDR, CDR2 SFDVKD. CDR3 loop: CATSAGTGGASGYTF. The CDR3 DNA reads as TGTGCCACCAGTGCTGGGACAGGGGGCGCCTCGGGCTACACCTTC.

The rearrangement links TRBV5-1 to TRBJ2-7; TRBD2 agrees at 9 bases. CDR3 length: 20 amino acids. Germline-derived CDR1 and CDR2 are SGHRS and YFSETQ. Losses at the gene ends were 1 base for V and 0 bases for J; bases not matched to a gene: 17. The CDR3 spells CASSLKVVSGRSGSSYEQYF. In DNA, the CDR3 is TGCGCCAGCAGCTTGAAGGTGGTTAGCGGGAGAAGTGGGAGCTCCTACGAGCAGTACTTC.

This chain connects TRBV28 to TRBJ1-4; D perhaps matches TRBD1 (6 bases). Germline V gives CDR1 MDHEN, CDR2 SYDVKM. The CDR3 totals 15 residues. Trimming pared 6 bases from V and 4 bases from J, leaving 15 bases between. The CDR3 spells CASRGNQGLNEKLFF. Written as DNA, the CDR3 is TGTGCCAGCAGGGGGAACCAGGGGCTTAATGAAAAACTGTTTTTT. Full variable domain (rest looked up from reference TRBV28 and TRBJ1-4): DVKVTQSSRYLVKRTGEKVFLECVQDMDHENMFWYRQDPGLGLRLIYFSYDVKMKEKGDIPEGYSVSREKKERFSLILESASTNQTSMYLCASRGNQGLNEKLFFGSGTQLSVL.

CDR3 amino acids: CASSYTYYEQYF. The CDR3 bases are TGTGCCAGCAGTTACACGTACTACGAGCAGTACTTC. V and J are TRBV6-2 or TRBV6-3 and TRBJ2-7; D is ambiguous. Germline assignment: CDR1 MNHEY and CDR2 SVGEGT. The CDR3 covers 12 residues. With 2 bases removed from V and 3 bases from J, the gap between germline ends came to 5 bases.

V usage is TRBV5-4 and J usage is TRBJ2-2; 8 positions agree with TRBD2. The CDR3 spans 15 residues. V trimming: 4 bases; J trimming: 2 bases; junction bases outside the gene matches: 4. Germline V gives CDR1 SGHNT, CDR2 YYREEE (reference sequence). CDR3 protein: CASSPLAGNTGELFF. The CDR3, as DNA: TGTGCCAGCAGCCCCTTAGCGGGAAACACCGGGGAGCTGTTTTTT.

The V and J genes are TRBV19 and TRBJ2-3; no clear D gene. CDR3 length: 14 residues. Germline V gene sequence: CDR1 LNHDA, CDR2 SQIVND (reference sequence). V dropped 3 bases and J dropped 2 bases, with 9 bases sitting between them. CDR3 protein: CASSMGGNTDTQYF. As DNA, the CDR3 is TGTGCCAGTAGTATGGGTGGGAACACAGATACGCAGTATTTT.

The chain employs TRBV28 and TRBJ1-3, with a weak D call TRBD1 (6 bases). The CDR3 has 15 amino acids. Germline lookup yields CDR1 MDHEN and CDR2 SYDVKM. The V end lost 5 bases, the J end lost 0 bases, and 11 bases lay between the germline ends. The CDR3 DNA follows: TGTGCCAGCAGTCCTGGGGACATCTCTGGAAACACCATATATTTT. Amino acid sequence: CASSPGDISGNTIYF.

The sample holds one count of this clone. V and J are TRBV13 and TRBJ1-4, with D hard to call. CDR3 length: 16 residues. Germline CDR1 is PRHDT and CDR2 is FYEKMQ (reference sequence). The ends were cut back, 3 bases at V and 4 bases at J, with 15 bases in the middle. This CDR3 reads CASSFGRAGDNEKLFF. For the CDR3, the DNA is TGTGCCAGCAGCTTCGGTAGGGCTGGAGATAATGAAAAACTGTTTTTT.

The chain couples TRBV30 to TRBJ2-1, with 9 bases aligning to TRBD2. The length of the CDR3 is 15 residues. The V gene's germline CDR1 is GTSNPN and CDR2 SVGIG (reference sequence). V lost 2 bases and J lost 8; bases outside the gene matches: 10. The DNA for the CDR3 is TGTGCCTGGAGTAGCATGGCTAGCGGGAACGATGAGCAGTTCTTC. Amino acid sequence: CAWSSMASGNDEQFF.

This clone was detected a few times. The CDR3 DNA follows: TGTGCCAGCTCACCACCGAATTCGGAGGGAGGAGGGAACTATGGCTACACCTTC. Translating gives CASSPPNSEGGGNYGYTF. This chain links TRBV18 with TRBJ1-2; D call uncertain. The CDR3 runs to 18 residues. V shed 0 bases and J shed 2 bases, with 19 bases lying between them. In germline, CDR1 is KGHSH, CDR2 LQKENI.

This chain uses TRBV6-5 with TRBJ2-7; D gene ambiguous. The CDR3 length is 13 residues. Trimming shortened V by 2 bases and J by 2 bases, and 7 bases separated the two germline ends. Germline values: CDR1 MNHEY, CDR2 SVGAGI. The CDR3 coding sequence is TGTGCCAGCAGTTACAGGAACCCCTACGAGCAGTACTTC. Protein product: CASSYRNPYEQYF.

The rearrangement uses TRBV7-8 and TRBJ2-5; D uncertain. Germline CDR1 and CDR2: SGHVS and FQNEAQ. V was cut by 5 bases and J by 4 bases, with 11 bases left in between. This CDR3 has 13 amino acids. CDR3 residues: CASSLGNGETQYF. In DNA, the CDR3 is TGTGCCAGCAGCCTTGGAAACGGAGAGACCCAGTACTTC.

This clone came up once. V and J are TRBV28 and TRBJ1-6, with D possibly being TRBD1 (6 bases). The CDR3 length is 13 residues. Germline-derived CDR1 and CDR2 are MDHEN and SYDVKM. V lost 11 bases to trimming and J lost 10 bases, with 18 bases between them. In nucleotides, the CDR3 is TGTGCCGTGGAGGGGGATAGACGATCACCCCTCCACTTT. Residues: CAVEGDRRSPLHF.

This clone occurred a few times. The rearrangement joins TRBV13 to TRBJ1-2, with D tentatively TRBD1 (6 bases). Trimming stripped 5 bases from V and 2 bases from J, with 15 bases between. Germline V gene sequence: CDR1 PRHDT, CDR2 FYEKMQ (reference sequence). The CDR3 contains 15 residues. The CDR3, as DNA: TGTGCCAGCAGCGGGACACACAGACCAAACTATGGCTACACCTTC. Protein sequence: CASSGTHRPNYGYTF.

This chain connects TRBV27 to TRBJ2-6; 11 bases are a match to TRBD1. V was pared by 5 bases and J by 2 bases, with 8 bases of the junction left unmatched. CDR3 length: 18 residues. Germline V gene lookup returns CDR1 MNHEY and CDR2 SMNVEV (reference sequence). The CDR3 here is CASSGGQGVLTGANVLTF. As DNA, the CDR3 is TGTGCCAGCAGTGGGGGACAGGGGGTGTTGACTGGGGCCAACGTCCTGACTTTC.

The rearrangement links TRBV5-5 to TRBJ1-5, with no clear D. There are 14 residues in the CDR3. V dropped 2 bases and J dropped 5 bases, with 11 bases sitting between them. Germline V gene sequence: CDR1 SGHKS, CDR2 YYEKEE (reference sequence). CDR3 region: CASSFRVYDQPQHF. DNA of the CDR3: TGTGCCAGCAGCTTCCGGGTCTACGATCAGCCCCAGCATTTT.

The CDR3 DNA is TGTGCCAGCATAGCTACTAGCGGCACTTTCACAGATACGCAGTATTTT. Its protein is CASIATSGTFTDTQYF. The chain is built from TRBV28 and TRBJ2-3; 8 bases are shared with TRBD2. CDR1 and CDR2 from the germline V gene are MDHEN and SYDVKM. V was clipped by 7 bases and J by 2 bases; unmatched bases: 11. The CDR3 has 16 amino acids.

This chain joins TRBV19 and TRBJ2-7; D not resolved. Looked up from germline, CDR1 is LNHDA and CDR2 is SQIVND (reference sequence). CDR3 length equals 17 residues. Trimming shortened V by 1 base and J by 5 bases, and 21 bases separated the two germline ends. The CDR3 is CASSIVSNRNRVDEQYF. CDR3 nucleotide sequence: TGTGCCAGTAGTATAGTCAGCAATCGTAACCGGGTAGACGAGCAGTACTTC.

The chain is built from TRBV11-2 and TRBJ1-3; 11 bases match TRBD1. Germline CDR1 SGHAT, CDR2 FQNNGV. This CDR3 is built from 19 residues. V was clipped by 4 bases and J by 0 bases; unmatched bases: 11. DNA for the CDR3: TGTGCCAGCAGCTCCCCCGGGACAGGGGGTCCGAGCTCTGGAAACACCATATATTTT. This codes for CASSSPGTGGPSSGNTIYF.

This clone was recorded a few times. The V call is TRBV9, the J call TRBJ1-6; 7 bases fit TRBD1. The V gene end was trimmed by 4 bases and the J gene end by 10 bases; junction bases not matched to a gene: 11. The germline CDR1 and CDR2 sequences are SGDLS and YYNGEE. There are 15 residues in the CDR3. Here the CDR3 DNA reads TGTGCCAGCAGCCTATACGGGACAGATCGATCACCCCTCCACTTT. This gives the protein CASSLYGTDRSPLHF.

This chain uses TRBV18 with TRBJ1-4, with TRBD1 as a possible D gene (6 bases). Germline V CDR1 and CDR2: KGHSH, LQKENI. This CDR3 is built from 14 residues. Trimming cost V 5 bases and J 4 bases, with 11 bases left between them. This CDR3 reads CASSDRTVNEKLFF. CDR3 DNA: TGTGCCAGCTCAGACAGGACAGTTAATGAAAAACTGTTTTTT.

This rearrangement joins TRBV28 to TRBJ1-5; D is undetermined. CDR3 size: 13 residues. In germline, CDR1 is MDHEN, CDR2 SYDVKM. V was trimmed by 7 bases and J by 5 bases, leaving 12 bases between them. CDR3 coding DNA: TGTGCCAGCACCCCGAGGATTCATCAGCCCCAGCATTTT. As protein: CASTPRIHQPQHF.

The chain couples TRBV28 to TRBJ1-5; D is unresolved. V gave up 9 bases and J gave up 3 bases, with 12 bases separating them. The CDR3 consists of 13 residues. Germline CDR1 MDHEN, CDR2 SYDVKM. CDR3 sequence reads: CASESANNQPQHF. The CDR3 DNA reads TGTGCCAGTGAAAGCGCGAACAATCAGCCCCAGCATTTT.

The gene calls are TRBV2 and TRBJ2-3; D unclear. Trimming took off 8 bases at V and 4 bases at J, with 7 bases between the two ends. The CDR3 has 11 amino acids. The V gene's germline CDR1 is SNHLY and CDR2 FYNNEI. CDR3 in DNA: TGTGCCAGCGGAGCCCCAGATACGCAGTATTTT. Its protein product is CASGAPDTQYF.

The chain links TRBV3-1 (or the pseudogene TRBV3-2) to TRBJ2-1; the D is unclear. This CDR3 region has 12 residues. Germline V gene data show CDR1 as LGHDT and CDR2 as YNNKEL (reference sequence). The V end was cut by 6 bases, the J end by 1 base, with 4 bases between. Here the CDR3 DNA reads TGTGCCAGCAGGGGGTCCTACAATGAGCAGTTCTTC. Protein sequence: CASRGSYNEQFF.